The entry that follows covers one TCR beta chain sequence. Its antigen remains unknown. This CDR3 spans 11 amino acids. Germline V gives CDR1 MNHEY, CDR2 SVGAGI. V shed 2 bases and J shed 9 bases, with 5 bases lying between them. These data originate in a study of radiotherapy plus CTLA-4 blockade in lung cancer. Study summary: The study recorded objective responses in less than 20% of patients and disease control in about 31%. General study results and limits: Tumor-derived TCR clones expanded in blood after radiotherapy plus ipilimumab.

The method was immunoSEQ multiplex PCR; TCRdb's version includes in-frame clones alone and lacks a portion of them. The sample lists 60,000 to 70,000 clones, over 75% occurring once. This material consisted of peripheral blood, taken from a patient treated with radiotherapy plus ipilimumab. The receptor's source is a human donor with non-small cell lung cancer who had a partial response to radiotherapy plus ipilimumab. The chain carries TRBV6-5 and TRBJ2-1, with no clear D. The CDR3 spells CASSYTGEQFF. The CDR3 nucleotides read TGTGCCAGCAGTTACACCGGTGAGCAGTTCTTC.